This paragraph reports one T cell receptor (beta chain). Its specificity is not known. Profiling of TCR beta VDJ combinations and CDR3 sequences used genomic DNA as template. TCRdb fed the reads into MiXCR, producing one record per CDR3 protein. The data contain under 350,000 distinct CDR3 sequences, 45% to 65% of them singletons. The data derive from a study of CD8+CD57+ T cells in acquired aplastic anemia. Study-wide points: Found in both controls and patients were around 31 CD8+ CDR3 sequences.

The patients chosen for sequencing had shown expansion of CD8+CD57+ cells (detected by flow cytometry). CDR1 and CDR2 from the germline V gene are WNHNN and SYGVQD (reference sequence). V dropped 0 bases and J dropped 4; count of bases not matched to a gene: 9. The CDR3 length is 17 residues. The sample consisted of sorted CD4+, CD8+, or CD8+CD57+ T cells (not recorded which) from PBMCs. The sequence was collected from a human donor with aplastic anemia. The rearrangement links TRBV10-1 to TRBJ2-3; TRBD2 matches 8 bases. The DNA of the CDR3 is TGCGCCAGCAGTGAGTCCCTAGCGGGTATACAGGCAGATACGCAGTATTTT. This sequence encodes CASSESLAGIQADTQYF.